Listed here are 6 T cell receptor beta chains from one sample, sequenced in a study of TIL therapy for anti-PD-1-resistant metastatic lung cancer. This was the immunoSEQ v3 assay. Sequencing was performed with immunoSEQ multiplex PCR; in TCRdb, only in-frame clones are kept and a portion is missing. The table has some 16,000 clones, over 70% seen once. Time point denoted: pre-treatment sample, taken before nivolumab and TIL therapy. Sequenced here: blood, sampled at baseline. The receptors shown here come from a person aged 25-80 years with non-small cell lung cancer.

The rearrangement joins TRBV9 to TRBJ2-7; a weak D match, TRBD1 (5 bases). Germline CDR1 reads SGDLS; CDR2 reads YYNGEE. The CDR3 length is 17 residues. Between the trimmed V and J ends, which lost 0 bases and 1 base, there was a span of 17 bases. The CDR3 coding sequence is TGTGCCAGCAGCGTAGGGGCAGGGTACGCTGGATCCTACGAGCAGTACTTC. It specifies CASSVGAGYAGSYEQYF.

This rearrangement joins TRBV6-5 to TRBJ1-5, with 10 bases aligning to TRBD1. V lost 3 bases and J lost 9; bases outside the gene matches: 11. Germline V gene lookup returns CDR1 MNHEY and CDR2 SVGAGI. The CDR3 consists of 16 residues. Here the CDR3 reads CASSYWTGGAPGPQHF. The CDR3 bases are TGTGCCAGCAGTTATTGGACAGGGGGAGCCCCAGGGCCCCAGCATTTT.

The chain combines TRBV30 with TRBJ2-4; 7 nucleotides align to TRBD1. V was pared by 2 bases and J by 1 base, with 5 bases of the junction left unmatched. CDR1 and CDR2 (germline): GTSNPN, SVGIG (reference sequence). The CDR3 is made up of 15 amino acids. This chain's CDR3 is CAWSHRGLAKNIQYF. The DNA of the CDR3 is TGTGCCTGGAGTCACAGGGGTCTGGCCAAAAACATTCAGTACTTC. The entire variable domain, with the rest obtained from reference TRBV30 and TRBJ2-4, is as follows: SQTIHQWPATLVQPVGSPLSLECTVEGTSNPNLYWYRQAAGRGLQLLFYSVGIGQISSEVPQNLSASRPQDRQFILSSKKLLLSDSGFYLCAWSHRGLAKNIQYFGAGTRLSVL.

This chain links TRBV11-1 with TRBJ2-1; 16 nucleotides align to TRBD2. Germline V gene lookup returns CDR1 SGHAT and CDR2 FQDESV (reference sequence). V trimming: 3 bases; J trimming: 7 bases; junction bases outside the gene matches: 6. This CDR3 has 17 residues. The DNA for the CDR3 is TGTGCCAGCAGCTTCCCGGGACTAGCGGGGGGGCCTAATGAGCAGTTCTTC. It encodes CASSFPGLAGGPNEQFF.

The V call is TRBV27, the J call TRBJ1-4, with TRBD1 identical over 7 bases. Germline assignment: CDR1 MNHEY and CDR2 SMNVEV (reference sequence). This CDR3 is 15 amino acids long. The trim removed 5 bases at V and 6 bases at J, leaving 9 bases unmatched. CDR3 nucleotide sequence: TGTGCCAGCAGTCCTGGACAGGAAGGAGATGAAAAACTGTTTTTT. Its protein is CASSPGQEGDEKLFF.

The chain carries TRBV10-3 and TRBJ1-1; 9 positions match TRBD1. The junction had 14 bases not matched to a gene; V was cut back by 6 bases and J by 0 bases. The germline gives CDR1 ENHRY, CDR2 SYGVKD. The CDR3 is 18 residues long. CDR3 DNA sequence: TGTGCCATCAGCCTTTCGGGACAGGGAGGAAAAATGAACACTGAAGCTTTCTTT. It yields the protein CAISLSGQGGKMNTEAFF.